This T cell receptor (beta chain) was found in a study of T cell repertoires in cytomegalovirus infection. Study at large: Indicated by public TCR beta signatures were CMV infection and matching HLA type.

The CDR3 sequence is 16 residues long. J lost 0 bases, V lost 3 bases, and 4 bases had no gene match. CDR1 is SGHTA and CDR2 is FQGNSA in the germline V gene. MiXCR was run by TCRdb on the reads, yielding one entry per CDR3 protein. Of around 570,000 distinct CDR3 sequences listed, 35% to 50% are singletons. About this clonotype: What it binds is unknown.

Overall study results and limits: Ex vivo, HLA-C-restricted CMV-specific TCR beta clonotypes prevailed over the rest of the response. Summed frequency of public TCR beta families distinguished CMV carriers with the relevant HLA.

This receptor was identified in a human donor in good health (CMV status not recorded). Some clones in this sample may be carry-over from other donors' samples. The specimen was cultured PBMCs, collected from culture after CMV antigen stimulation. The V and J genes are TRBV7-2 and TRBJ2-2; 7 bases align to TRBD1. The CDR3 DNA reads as TGTGCCAGCAGCTTTCCCGACAGGGCGAACACCGGGGAGCTGTTTTTT. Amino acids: CASSFPDRANTGELFF.